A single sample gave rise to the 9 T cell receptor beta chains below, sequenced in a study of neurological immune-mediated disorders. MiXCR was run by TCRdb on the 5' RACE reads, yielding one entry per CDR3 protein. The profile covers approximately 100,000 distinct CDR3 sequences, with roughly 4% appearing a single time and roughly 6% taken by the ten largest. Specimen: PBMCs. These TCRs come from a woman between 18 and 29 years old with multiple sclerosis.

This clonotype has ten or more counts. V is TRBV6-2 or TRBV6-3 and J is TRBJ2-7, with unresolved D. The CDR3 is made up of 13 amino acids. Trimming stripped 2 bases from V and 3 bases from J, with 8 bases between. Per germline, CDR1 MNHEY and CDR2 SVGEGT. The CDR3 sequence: CASSYSRSYEQYF. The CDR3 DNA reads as TGTGCCAGCAGTTACAGCAGAAGCTACGAGCAGTACTTC.

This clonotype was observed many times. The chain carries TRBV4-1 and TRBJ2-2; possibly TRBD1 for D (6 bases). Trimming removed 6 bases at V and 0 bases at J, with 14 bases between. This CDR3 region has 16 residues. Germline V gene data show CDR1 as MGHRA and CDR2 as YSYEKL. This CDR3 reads CASSRTGQTNTGELFF. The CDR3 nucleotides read TGCGCCAGCAGTAGAACAGGGCAGACGAACACCGGGGAGCTGTTTTTT.

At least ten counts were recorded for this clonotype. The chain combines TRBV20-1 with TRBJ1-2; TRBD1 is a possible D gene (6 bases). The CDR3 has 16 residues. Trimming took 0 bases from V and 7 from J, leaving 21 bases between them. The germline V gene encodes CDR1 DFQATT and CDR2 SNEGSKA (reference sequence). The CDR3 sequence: CSARDPLGGPRGGYTF. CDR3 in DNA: TGCAGTGCTAGAGACCCTTTGGGGGGGCCAAGAGGTGGCTACACCTTC.

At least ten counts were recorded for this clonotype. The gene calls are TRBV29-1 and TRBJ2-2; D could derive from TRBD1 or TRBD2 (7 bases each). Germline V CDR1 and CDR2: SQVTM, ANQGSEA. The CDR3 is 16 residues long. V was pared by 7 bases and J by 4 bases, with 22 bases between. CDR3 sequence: CSAGGRGTEFTGELFF. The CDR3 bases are TGCAGCGCCGGGGGGAGGGGGACAGAGTTCACCGGGGAGCTGTTTTTT.

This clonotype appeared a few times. CDR3 in amino acids: CASSLVTGPYEQYF. CDR3 sequence (DNA): TGCGCCAGCAGCTTGGTGACAGGGCCCTACGAGCAGTACTTC. The J gene is TRBJ2-7, the V gene TRBV5-1; 7 positions agree with TRBD1. J lost 2 bases, V lost 0 bases, and 2 bases had no gene match. Looked up from germline, CDR1 is SGHRS and CDR2 is YFSETQ. The CDR3 loop spans 14 amino acids.

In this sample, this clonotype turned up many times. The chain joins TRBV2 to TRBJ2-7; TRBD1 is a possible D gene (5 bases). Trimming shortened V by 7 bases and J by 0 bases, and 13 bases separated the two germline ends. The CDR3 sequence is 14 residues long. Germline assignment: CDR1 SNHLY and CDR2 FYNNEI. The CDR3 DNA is TGTGCCAGCACATGGGGCCCTAACTCCTACGAGCAGTACTTC. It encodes CASTWGPNSYEQYF.

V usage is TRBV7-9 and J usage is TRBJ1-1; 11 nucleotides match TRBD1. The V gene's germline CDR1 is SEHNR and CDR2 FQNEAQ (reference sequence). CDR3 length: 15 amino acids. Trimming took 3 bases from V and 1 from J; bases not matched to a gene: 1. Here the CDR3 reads CASSFGQGANTEAFF. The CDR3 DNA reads TGTGCCAGCAGCTTCGGACAGGGGGCGAACACTGAAGCTTTCTTT.

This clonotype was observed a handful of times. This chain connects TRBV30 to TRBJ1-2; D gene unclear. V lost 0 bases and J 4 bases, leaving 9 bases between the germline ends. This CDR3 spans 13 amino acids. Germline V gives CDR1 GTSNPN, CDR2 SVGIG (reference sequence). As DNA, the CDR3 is TGTGCCTGGAGTGTCAACAGCCTCTATGGCTACACCTTC. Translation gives CAWSVNSLYGYTF.

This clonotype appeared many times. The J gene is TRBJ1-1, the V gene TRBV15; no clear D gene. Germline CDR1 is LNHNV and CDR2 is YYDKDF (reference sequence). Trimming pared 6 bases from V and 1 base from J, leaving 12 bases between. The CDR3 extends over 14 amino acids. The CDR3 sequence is CATSSWASNTEAFF. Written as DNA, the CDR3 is TGTGCCACCAGTTCCTGGGCCTCGAACACTGAAGCTTTCTTT.